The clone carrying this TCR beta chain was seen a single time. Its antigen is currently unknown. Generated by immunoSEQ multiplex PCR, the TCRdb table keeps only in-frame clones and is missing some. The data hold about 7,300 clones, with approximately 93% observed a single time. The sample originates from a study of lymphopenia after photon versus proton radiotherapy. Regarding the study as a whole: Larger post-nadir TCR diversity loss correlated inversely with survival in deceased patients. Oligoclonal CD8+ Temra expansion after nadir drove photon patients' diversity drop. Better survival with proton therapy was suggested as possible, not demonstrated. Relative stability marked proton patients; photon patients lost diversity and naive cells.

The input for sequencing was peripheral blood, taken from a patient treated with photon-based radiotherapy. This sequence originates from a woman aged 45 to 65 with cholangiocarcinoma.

The DNA of the CDR3 is TGTGCCAGCTCACCCCAAGAGACCCAGTACTTC. Amino acids: CASSPQETQYF. This chain links TRBV18 with TRBJ2-5; D gene ambiguous. Trimming removed 3 bases at V and 1 base at J, with 0 bases between. CDR1 and CDR2 from the germline V gene are KGHSH and LQKENI. The CDR3 covers 11 residues.